Below, 24 T cell receptor beta chains from the same sample are listed, as sequenced in a study of T-cell memory formation after mild COVID-19. One entry per CDR3 protein results from TCRdb running MiXCR on the 5' RACE reads. The sample holds 450,000 to 650,000 distinct CDR3 sequences, roughly 21% seen once. The material sequenced was PBMCs or a T cell subset sorted from them (not recorded which). Receptors originate from an adult woman who had mild COVID-19 (a few samples of this study predate the infection). Cell type and time point are not known.

The V gene is TRBV9, the J gene TRBJ2-5, with unresolved D. CDR3 length: 15 residues. The germline V gene encodes CDR1 SGDLS and CDR2 YYNGEE. V was pared by 0 bases and J by 1 base, with 10 bases between. CDR3: CASSVDTTFQETQYF. In nucleotides, the CDR3 is TGTGCCAGCAGCGTAGACACCACCTTCCAAGAGACCCAGTACTTC.

J is TRBJ2-1 and V is TRBV12-3 or TRBV12-4; a possible D gene is TRBD1 (6 bases). The V gene lost 2 bases and the J gene lost 7 bases, with 15 bases spanning the gap. CDR3 length: 15 amino acids. Here the CDR3 reads CASSLTGKGRNEQFF. For the CDR3, the DNA is TGTGCCAGCAGTTTAACAGGGAAGGGTAGAAATGAGCAGTTCTTC.

The chain has TRBV10-2 and TRBJ2-5; maybe TRBD2 (6 bases). CDR1 and CDR2 from the germline V gene are WSHSY and SAAADI. V gave up 7 bases and J gave up 5 bases, with 14 bases separating them. The CDR3 has 13 residues. CDR3 DNA sequence: TGCGCCAGCAACGGGGGATTCGGGGAGACCCAGTACTTC. Translated, it gives CASNGGFGETQYF.

This clonotype was detected only a few times. The chain links TRBV3-1 to TRBJ2-3; D is undetermined. Germline values: CDR1 LGHDT, CDR2 YNNKEL (reference sequence). The CDR3 covers 13 residues. V was cut by 4 bases and J by 2 bases, with 7 bases left in between. For the CDR3, the DNA is TGTGCCAGCAGCCGGCAGACCACAGATACGCAGTATTTT. This codes for CASSRQTTDTQYF.

Regarding this clonotype: Germline is not matched at one junction end, which may reflect a read error. The chain employs TRBV27 and TRBJ2-1; TRBD2 aligns across 11 bases. CDR1 is MNHEY and CDR2 is SMNVEV in the germline V gene (reference sequence). The CDR3 is made up of 16 amino acids. The CDR3 is CASSQGTSGVYNEQFF. The CDR3 nucleotides are TGTGCAAGCAGTCAAGGGACTAGCGGAGTTTACAATGAGCAGTTCTTC.

This clonotype was recorded at least ten times. The chain links TRBV5-1 to TRBJ2-7; D is uncertain. CDR3 size: 12 residues. Looked up from germline, CDR1 is SGHRS and CDR2 is YFSETQ. Trimming removed 1 base at V and 5 bases at J, with 7 bases between. The CDR3 here is CASSLSPDEQYF. In DNA form, the CDR3 reads TGCGCCAGCAGCTTGAGTCCCGACGAGCAGTACTTC.

This clonotype was seen repeatedly, ten times or more. The genes are TRBV7-9 and TRBJ1-3, with D hard to call. Trimming took off 6 bases at V and 3 bases at J, with 6 bases between the two ends. CDR1 is SEHNR and CDR2 is FQNEAQ in the germline V gene (reference sequence). The CDR3 is made up of 12 amino acids. Written as DNA, the CDR3 is TGTGCCAGCAGTCTCGTTGGAAACACCATATATTTT. Residues: CASSLVGNTIYF.

V gene TRBV29-1 combines with J gene TRBJ1-1, with D perhaps TRBD1 (5 bases). The CDR3 is 13 amino acids. Germline lookup yields CDR1 SQVTM and CDR2 ANQGSEA. V lost 6 bases and J lost 5, with 16 bases in between. The CDR3 nucleotides read TGCAGCGTCCCCGCCTGGGGGGGGACTGAAGCTTTCTTT. The encoded protein is CSVPAWGGTEAFF.

This clonotype was counted only a few times. The chain combines TRBV20-1 with TRBJ1-2; D possibly corresponds to TRBD1 (5 bases). The V end was cut by 3 bases, the J end by 0 bases, with 11 bases between. The CDR3 has 14 residues. Germline CDR1 reads DFQATT; CDR2 reads SNEGSKA (reference sequence). The CDR3 here is CSARVDTTNYGYTF. DNA for the CDR3: TGCAGTGCTAGGGTGGACACTACTAACTATGGCTACACCTTC.

The chain's CDR3 is CASSSTGTGNTEAFF. Here the CDR3 DNA reads TGTGCCAGCAGTTCAACCGGGACAGGGAACACTGAAGCTTTCTTT. The chain couples TRBV12-3 or TRBV12-4 to TRBJ1-1; 8 bases are shared with TRBD1. V dropped 4 bases and J dropped 1; count of bases not matched to a gene: 5. CDR3 length: 15 residues.

This clonotype came up a few times. This chain joins TRBV5-1 and TRBJ2-7, with unresolved D. V was clipped by 0 bases and J by 1 base, with 11 bases between them. Germline CDR1 is SGHRS and CDR2 is YFSETQ. CDR3 size: 15 residues. The DNA of the CDR3 is TGCGCCAGCAGCTTGGATAGCCGGCAATCCTACGAGCAGTACTTC. This sequence encodes CASSLDSRQSYEQYF. The variable domain in full, with the rest retrieved from reference TRBV5-1 and TRBJ2-7, is KAGVTQTPRYLIKTRGQQVTLSCSPISGHRSVSWYQQTPGQGLQFLFEYFSETQRNKGNFPGRFSGRQFSNSRSEMNVSTLELGDSALYLCASSLDSRQSYEQYFGPGTRLTVT.

The gene calls are TRBV4-1 and TRBJ1-5, with D hard to call. The CDR3 is 16 residues long. Germline CDR1 is MGHRA and CDR2 is YSYEKL. The V end was cut by 0 bases, the J end by 6 bases, with 15 bases between. CDR3 sequence reads: CASSQDLTLPSQPQHF. The CDR3 DNA reads TGCGCCAGCAGCCAAGATTTGACCCTGCCAAGTCAGCCCCAGCATTTT.

V usage is TRBV6-5 and J usage is TRBJ1-1; D gene ambiguous. This CDR3 comprises 15 residues. CDR1 MNHEY and CDR2 SVGAGI come from the germline V gene. V lost 0 bases, J lost 5 bases, and 13 bases lay in between. CDR3 sequence: CASSYSEVPGTEAFF. The CDR3 DNA follows: TGTGCCAGCAGTTACTCTGAAGTTCCTGGGACTGAAGCTTTCTTT.

The chain employs TRBV5-6 and TRBJ2-5; D is uncertain. The CDR3 runs to 13 residues. Germline V gives CDR1 SGHDT, CDR2 YYEEEE. The germline V and J ends were trimmed by 1 base and 4 bases, with 8 bases remaining between them. CDR3 nucleotides: TGTGCCAGCAGCTTGTGGGTTTCAGAGACCCAGTACTTC. Translated, it gives CASSLWVSETQYF.

There are a few counts of this clonotype. The chain combines TRBV20-1 with TRBJ2-3; 11 nucleotides match TRBD2. Germline CDR1 and CDR2: DFQATT and SNEGSKA (reference sequence). The CDR3 extends over 14 amino acids. The CDR3 coding sequence is TGCAGCGCACGGGGACTAGCGGGCACAGATACGCAGTATTTT. Its protein is CSARGLAGTDTQYF.

J is TRBJ1-1 and V is TRBV5-1; 7 nucleotides line up with TRBD1. J gave up 2 bases and V 4 bases, and 11 bases lay outside the gene matches. This CDR3 has 16 amino acids. Germline CDR1 SGHRS, CDR2 YFSETQ. The CDR3 sequence is CASSLVGGIENTEAFF. The CDR3 bases are TGCGCCAGCAGCCTTGTAGGGGGCATTGAAAACACTGAAGCTTTCTTT.

The sample holds many counts of this clonotype. This rearrangement joins TRBV28 to TRBJ1-3; D is ambiguous. Trimming pared 3 bases from V and 0 bases from J, leaving 12 bases between. The germline V gene has CDR1 MDHEN and CDR2 SYDVKM. This CDR3 spans 16 amino acids. The CDR3 sequence is CASSFDPASSGNTIYF. The DNA for the CDR3 is TGTGCCAGCAGTTTTGACCCGGCGAGCTCTGGAAACACCATATATTTT. The complete variable domain, with remaining parts taken from reference TRBV28 and TRBJ1-3, reads DVKVTQSSRYLVKRTGEKVFLECVQDMDHENMFWYRQDPGLGLRLIYFSYDVKMKEKGDIPEGYSVSREKKERFSLILESASTNQTSMYLCASSFDPASSGNTIYFGEGSWLTVV.

CDR3 sequence (DNA): TGTGCCACCAGTGATTATCCTAGCGGGAGCTCCTACAATGAGCAGTTCTTC. Amino acid sequence: CATSDYPSGSSYNEQFF. The V call is TRBV24-1, the J call TRBJ2-1; 10 nucleotides agree with TRBD2. The CDR3 runs 17 residues. Losses at the gene ends were 2 bases for V and 0 bases for J; bases not matched to a gene: 3. Germline V CDR1 and CDR2: KGHDR, SFDVKD.

The chain has TRBV5-1 and TRBJ2-1; D unclear. V was shortened by 6 bases and J by 0 bases, with 13 bases between the two germline ends. The germline gives CDR1 SGHRS, CDR2 YFSETQ. The CDR3 sequence is 15 residues long. This CDR3 reads CASKLEGYSYNEQFF. The CDR3 nucleotides are TGCGCCAGCAAGCTAGAAGGATACTCCTACAATGAGCAGTTCTTC.

V and J are TRBV11-2 and TRBJ2-1; TRBD2 matches 8 bases. V lost 0 bases and J lost 9; bases outside the gene matches: 13. This CDR3 region has 17 residues. Per germline, CDR1 SGHAT and CDR2 FQNNGV. CDR3 sequence (DNA): TGTGCCAGCAGCTTAGATTTGTCGGGAGGGCCTAATGGTGAGCAGTTCTTC. This gives the protein CASSLDLSGGPNGEQFF. The variable domain in full, completed from reference TRBV11-2 and TRBJ2-1, reads EAGVAQSPRYKIIEKRQSVAFWCNPISGHATLYWYQQILGQGPKLLIQFQNNGVVDDSQLPKDRFSAERLKGVDSTLKIQPAKLEDSAVYLCASSLDLSGGPNGEQFFGPGTRLTVL.

The table lists this clonotype with many counts. CDR3 sequence reads: CASSPNTGTTEAFF. The CDR3 region has the DNA TGTGCCAGCAGCCCTAATACAGGGACCACTGAAGCTTTCTTT. The chain has TRBV3-1 and TRBJ1-1, with a possible D match to TRBD1 (6 bases). Germline-derived CDR1 and CDR2 are LGHDT and YNNKEL (reference sequence). V lost 4 bases and J lost 4, with 13 bases in between. CDR3 length equals 14 residues. Variable domain in full (rest from reference TRBV3-1 and TRBJ1-1): DTAVSQTPKYLVTQMGNDKSIKCEQNLGHDTMYWYKQDSKKFLKIMFSYNNKELIINETVPNRFSPKSPDKAHLNLHINSLELGDSAVYFCASSPNTGTTEAFFGQGTRLTVV.

V and J are TRBV27 and TRBJ2-1, with D tentatively TRBD1 (7 bases). The CDR3 covers 13 residues. V shed 7 bases and J shed 8 bases, with 15 bases lying between them. Per germline, CDR1 MNHEY and CDR2 SMNVEV (reference sequence). CDR3 DNA: TGTGCCAGCAACCAGGGGGGTTTGGATGAGCAGTTCTTC. Its protein product is CASNQGGLDEQFF.

This clonotype was found a few times. This chain joins TRBV7-9 and TRBJ2-1; 14 nucleotides line up with TRBD2. CDR3 length: 16 residues. In germline, CDR1 is SEHNR, CDR2 FQNEAQ (reference sequence). V gave up 5 bases and J gave up 7 bases; unmatched junction bases: 7. CDR3 in DNA: TGTGCCAGCAGCCTGACTAGCGGGGGGGCCTGGAATGAGCAGTTCTTC. Protein product: CASSLTSGGAWNEQFF.

The chain employs TRBV9 and TRBJ2-5; tentatively, D is TRBD2 (6 bases). CDR1 and CDR2 (germline): SGDLS, YYNGEE. Trimming cost V 3 bases and J 5 bases, with 17 bases left between them. This CDR3 has 15 amino acids. The CDR3 spells CASSGNSGGWETQYF. DNA of the CDR3: TGTGCCAGCAGCGGGAATAGCGGCGGCTGGGAGACCCAGTACTTC.